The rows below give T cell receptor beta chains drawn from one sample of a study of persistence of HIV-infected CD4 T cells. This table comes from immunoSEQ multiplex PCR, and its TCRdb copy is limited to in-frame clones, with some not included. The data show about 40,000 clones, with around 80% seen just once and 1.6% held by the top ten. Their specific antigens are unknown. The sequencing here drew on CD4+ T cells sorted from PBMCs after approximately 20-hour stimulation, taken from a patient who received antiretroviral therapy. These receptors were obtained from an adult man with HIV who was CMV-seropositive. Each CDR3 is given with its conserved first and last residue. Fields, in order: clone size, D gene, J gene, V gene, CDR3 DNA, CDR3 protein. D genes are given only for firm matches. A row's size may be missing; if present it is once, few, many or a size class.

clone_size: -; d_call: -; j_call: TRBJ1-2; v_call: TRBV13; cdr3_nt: TGTGCCAGCAGCTTAGAACTGGGCTATGGCTACACCTTC; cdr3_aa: CASSLELGYGYTF
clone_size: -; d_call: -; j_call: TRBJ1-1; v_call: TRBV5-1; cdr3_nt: TGCGCCAGCAGCCGGGACGGGGCGAACACTGAAGCTTTCTTT; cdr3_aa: CASSRDGANTEAFF
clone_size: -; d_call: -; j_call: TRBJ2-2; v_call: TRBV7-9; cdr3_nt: TGTGCCAGCAGCTTCTTCCCAGGAGGCGGGGAGCTGTTTTTT; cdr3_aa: CASSFFPGGGELFF
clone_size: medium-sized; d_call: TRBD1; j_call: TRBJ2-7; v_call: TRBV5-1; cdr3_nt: TGCGCCAGCAGCTTTGGGACAGGGGGGACCTACGAGCAGTACTTC; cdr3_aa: CASSFGTGGTYEQYF
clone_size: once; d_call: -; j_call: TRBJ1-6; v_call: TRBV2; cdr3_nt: TGTGCCAGCAGGAGTGATAATTCACCCCTCCACTTT; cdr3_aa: CASRSDNSPLHF
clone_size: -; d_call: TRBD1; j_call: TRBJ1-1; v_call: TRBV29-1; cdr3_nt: TGCAGCGTCCACGCCGGGACAGGGAACACTGAAGCTTTCTTT; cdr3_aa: CSVHAGTGNTEAFF
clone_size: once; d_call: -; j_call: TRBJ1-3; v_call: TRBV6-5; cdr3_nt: TGTGCCAGCTCTCCCCCCATCTCTGGAAACACCATATATTTT; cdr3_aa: CASSPPISGNTIYF
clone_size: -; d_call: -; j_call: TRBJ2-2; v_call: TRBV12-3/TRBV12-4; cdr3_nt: TGTGCCAGCACCAACACCGGGGAGCTGTTTTTT; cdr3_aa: CASTNTGELFF
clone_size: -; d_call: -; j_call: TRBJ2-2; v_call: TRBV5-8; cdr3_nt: TGTGCCAGCAGCTTTAACGGGCTAAACACCGGGGAGCTGTTTTTT; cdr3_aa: CASSFNGLNTGELFF
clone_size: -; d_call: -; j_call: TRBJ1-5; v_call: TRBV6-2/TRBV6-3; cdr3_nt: TGTGCCAGCAGTTACTCGTCCTTTCGGTCCCAGCATTTT; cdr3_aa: CASSYSSFRSQHF
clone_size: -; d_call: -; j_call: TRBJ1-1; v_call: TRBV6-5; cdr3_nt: TGTGCCAGCAGGGGAATTAACGGGGAGAACACTGAAGCTTTCTTT; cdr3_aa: CASRGINGENTEAFF
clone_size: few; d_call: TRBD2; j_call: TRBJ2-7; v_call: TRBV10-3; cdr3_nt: TGTGCCATCAGCCTCGCGGGGGGTTACGAGCAGTACTTC; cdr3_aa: CAISLAGGYEQYF
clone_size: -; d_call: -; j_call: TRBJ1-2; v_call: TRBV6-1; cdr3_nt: TGTGCCAGCAGTGAAGTACAGGGCGGTGGCTACACCTTC; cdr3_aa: CASSEVQGGGYTF
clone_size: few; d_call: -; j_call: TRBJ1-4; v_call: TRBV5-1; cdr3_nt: TGCGCCAGCAAGGGTGGGGTAGCAACTAATGAAAAACTGTTTTTT; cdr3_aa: CASKGGVATNEKLFF
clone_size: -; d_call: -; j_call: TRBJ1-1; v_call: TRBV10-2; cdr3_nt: TGCGCCAGCAGTACGGGACGGGAGAACACTGAAGCTTTCTTT; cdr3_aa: CASSTGRENTEAFF
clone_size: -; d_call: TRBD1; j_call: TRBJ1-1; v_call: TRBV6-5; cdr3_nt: TGTGCCAGCAGGACCCAGGGGGATGTTACTGAAGCTTTCTTT; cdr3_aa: CASRTQGDVTEAFF
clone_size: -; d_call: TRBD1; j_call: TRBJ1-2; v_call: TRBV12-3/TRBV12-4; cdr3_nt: TGTGCCAGCAGTTTAGCGCAGGGGGGTGGCTACACCTTC; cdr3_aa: CASSLAQGGGYTF
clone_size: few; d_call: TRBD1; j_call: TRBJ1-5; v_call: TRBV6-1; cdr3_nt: TGTGCCAGCAGTGGCCTGGGACAGGGGGCGATTCAGCCCCAGCATTTT; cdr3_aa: CASSGLGQGAIQPQHF
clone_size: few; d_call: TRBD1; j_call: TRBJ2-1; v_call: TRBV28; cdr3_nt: TGTGCCGGACAAAGACAGGGTGAAGGCAATGAGCAGTTCTTC; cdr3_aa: CAGQRQGEGNEQFF
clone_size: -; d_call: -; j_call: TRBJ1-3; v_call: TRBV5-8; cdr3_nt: TGTGCCAGCAGCTACCGGCCAGGCTCTGGAAACACCATATATTTT; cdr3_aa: CASSYRPGSGNTIYF
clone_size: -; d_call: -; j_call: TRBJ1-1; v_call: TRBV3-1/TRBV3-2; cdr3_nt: TGTGCCAGCAGCCGGGACTCCTTGAACACTGAAGCTTTCTTT; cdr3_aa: CASSRDSLNTEAFF
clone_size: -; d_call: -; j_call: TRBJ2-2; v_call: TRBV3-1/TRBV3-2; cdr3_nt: TGTGCCAGCAGCAACACAGGGCACGGGGAGCTGTTTTTT; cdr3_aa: CASSNTGHGELFF
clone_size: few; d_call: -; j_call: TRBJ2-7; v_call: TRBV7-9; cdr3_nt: TGTGCCAGCAGCATCAGTGGCTACGAGCAGTACTTC; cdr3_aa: CASSISGYEQYF
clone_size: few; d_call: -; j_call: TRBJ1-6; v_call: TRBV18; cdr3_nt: TGTGCCAGCTCACCGAGGAGGGATTCACCCCTCCACTTT; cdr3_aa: CASSPRRDSPLHF
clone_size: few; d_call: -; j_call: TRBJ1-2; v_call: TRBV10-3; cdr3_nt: TGTGCCATCAGTGATGAGCGGGCCGGGCGAGCTAACTATGGCTACACCTTC; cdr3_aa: CAISDERAGRANYGYTF
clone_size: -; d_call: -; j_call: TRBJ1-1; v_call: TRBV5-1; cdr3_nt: TGCGCCAGCAGCTTGCAGGGGAGGAACACTGAAGCTTTCTTT; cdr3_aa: CASSLQGRNTEAFF
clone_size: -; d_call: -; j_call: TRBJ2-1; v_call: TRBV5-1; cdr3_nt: TGCGCCAGCAGCTTGGGACACAACAATGAGCAGTTCTTC; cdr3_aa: CASSLGHNNEQFF
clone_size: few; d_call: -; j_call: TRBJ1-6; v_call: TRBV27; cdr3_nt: TGTGCCAGCAGTACGTGGGGGACCGGGACTGCTTCACCCCTCCACTTT; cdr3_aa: CASSTWGTGTASPLHF
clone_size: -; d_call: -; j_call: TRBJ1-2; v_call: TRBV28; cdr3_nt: TGTGCCAGCAGTGGCGGGGGACCGGACTATGGCTACACCTTC; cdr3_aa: CASSGGGPDYGYTF
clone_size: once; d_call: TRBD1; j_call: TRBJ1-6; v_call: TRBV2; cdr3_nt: TGTGCCAGCAGTGACCAGGGGGCGCGGAGTTCACCCCTCCACTTT; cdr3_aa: CASSDQGARSSPLHF
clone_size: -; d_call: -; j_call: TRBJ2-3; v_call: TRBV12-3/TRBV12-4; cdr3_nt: TGTGCCAGCAGTCTTCAACGTGGAGATACGCAGTATTTT; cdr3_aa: CASSLQRGDTQYF
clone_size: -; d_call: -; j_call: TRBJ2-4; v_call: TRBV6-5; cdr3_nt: TGTGCCAGCAGGCCGGACCTAGCCAAAAACATTCAGTACTTC; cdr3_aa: CASRPDLAKNIQYF
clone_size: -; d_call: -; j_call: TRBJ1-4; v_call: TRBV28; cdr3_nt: TGTGCCAGCATCCGGGGGGGTTCGGGAGATGAAAAACTGTTTTTT; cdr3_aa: CASIRGGSGDEKLFF
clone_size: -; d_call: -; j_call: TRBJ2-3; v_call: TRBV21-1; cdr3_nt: TGTGCCAGCCCCGGGGGCACAGATACGCAGTATTTT; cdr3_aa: CASPGGTDTQYF
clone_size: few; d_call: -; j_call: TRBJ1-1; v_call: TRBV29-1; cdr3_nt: TGCAGCGTTGAAGGCCAGTTGAACACTGAAGCTTTCTTT; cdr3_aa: CSVEGQLNTEAFF
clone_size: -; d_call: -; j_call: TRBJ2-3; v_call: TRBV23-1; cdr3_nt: TGCGCCAGCCCAGGGGGGAGAGGTACAGATACGCAGTATTTT; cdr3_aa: CASPGGRGTDTQYF
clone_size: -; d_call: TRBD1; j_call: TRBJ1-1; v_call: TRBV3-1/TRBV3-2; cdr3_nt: TGTGCCAGCAGCCCTAAAAATTACAGGGGTTCTTTCTTT; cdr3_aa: CASSPKNYRGSFF
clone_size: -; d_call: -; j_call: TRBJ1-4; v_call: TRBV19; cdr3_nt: TGTGCCAGTAGCTCACGGATGGGGGGCACTAATGAAAAACTGTTTTTT; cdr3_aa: CASSSRMGGTNEKLFF
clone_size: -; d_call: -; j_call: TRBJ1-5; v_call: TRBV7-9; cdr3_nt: TGTGCCAGCAGCTTAGCTGGCGACAGTCTAAGGTCTCAGCCCCAGCATTTT; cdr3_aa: CASSLAGDSLRSQPQHF
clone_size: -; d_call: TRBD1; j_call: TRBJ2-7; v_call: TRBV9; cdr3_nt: TGTGCCAGCAGCGCCCGAGGAGGGACAGGGGAGGCCTACGAGCAGTACTTC; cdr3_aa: CASSARGGTGEAYEQYF
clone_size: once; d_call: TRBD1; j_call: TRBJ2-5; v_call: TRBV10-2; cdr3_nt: TGCGCCAGCAGTTGGACAGGGCGAGAGACCCAGTACTTC; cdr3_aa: CASSWTGRETQYF
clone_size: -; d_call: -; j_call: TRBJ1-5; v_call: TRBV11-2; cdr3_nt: TGTGCCAGCAGCTTAGGAAGCAATCAGCCCCAGCATTTT; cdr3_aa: CASSLGSNQPQHF
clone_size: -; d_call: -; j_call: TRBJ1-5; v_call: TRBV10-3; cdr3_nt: TGTGCCATCAGTCAAGACTCAGCGATCCAGCCCCAGCATTTT; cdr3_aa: CAISQDSAIQPQHF
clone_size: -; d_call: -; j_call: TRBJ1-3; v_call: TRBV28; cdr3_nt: TGTGCCAGCATAGGCAGGGGAACCGGAAACACCATATATTTT; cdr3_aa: CASIGRGTGNTIYF
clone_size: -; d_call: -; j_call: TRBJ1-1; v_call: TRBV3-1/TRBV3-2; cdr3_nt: TGTGCCAGCAGCCATCAGGTCCCAAAATCTGAAGCTTTCTTT; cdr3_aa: CASSHQVPKSEAFF
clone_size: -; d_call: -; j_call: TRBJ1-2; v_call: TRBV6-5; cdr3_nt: TGTGCCAGCAGTTTCCTAAGGAACTATGGCTACACCTTC; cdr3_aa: CASSFLRNYGYTF
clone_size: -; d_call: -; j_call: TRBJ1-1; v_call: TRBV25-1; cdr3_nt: TGTGCCAGCAGTGAACGGGGGACTAGGGTGAACACTGAAGCTTTCTTT; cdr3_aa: CASSERGTRVNTEAFF
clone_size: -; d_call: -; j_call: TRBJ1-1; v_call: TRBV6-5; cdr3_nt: TGTGCCAGCAGTTCCACCTCGAACACTGAAGCTTTCTTT; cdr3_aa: CASSSTSNTEAFF
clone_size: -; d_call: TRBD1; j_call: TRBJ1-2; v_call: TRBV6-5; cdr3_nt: TGTGCCAGCAGTACAGGGGGCAAGTACTATGGCTACACCTTC; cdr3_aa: CASSTGGKYYGYTF
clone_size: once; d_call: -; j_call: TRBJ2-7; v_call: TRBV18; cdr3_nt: TGTGCCAGCTCACCGGCGGGCCCCACTAAAAACGAGCAGTACTTC; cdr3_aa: CASSPAGPTKNEQYF
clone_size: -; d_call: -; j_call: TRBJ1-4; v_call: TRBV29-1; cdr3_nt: TGCAGCGTTGTGGTGGGCTATAGGGGTGAAAAACTGTTTTTT; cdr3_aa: CSVVVGYRGEKLFF
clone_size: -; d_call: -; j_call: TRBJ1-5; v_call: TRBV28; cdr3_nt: TGTGCCAGCAGTCAAGGGAGTCAGCCCCAGCATTTT; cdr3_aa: CASSQGSQPQHF
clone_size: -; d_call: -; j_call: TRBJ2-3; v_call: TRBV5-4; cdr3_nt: TGTGCCAGCAGCTTTCGCCCCTCGGATACGCAGTATTTT; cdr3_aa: CASSFRPSDTQYF
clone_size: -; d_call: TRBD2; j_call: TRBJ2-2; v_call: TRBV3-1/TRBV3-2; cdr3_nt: TGTGCCAGCAGCCGTTCTGGCGGGGGAAACACCGGGGAGCTGTTTTTT; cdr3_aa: CASSRSGGGNTGELFF
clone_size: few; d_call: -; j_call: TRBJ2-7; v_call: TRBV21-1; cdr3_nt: TGTGCCAGCAGCAAAGCGGAAGGCAGGGAATACGAGCAGTACTTC; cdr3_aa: CASSKAEGREYEQYF
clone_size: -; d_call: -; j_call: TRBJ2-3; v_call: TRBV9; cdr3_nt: TGTGCCAGCAGCGTAGGGGGGCTGACTGGCACAGATACGCAGTATTTT; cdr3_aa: CASSVGGLTGTDTQYF
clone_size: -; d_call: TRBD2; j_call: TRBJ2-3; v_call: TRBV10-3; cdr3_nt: TGTGCCATCCAGCGGGGGGGTGGCACAGATACGCAGTATTTT; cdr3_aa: CAIQRGGGTDTQYF